Listed below are T cell receptor beta chains from one sample, sequenced in a study of PD-1 blockade in mismatch repair-deficient tumors. Antigens of these TCRs are unknown. Only in-frame clones appear in the TCRdb table, and some are missing; sequencing was by immunoSEQ multiplex PCR. This table has 14,000 or so clones, 84% appearing once. Sample: cells cultured in vitro, taken from a patient treated with pembrolizumab. The receptors shown here come from an adult with mismatch repair-deficient cancer. CDR3s include the opening cysteine and the closing phenylalanine or tryptophan. The D gene is left open where the match is weak. Not every row has a clone size; where given, it reads once, few, many or a size class.

>-|TRBV19|TRBJ1-1|TRBD1|15
CASSLSGTGNTEAFF
TGTGCCAGTAGTCTGTCCGGGACAGGAAACACTGAAGCTTTCTTT
>few|TRBV7-6|TRBJ1-2|TRBD1|11
CARRTGYGYTF
TGTGCCAGACGGACAGGATATGGCTACACCTTC
>-|TRBV4-1|TRBJ2-7|TRBD2|16
CASSRPGTRTRYEQYF
TGCGCCAGCAGTCGACCCGGGACTAGAACCCGCTACGAGCAGTACTTC
>-|TRBV18|TRBJ2-3|TRBD2|15
CASSPLGGATDTQYF
TGTGCCAGCTCACCGTTGGGAGGGGCGACAGATACGCAGTATTTT
>-|TRBV6-4|TRBJ2-7|-|15
CASSEGPGPSYEQYF
TGTGCCAGCAGCGAGGGGCCGGGGCCCTCCTACGAGCAGTACTTC
>few|TRBV27|TRBJ2-1|TRBD2|18
CASSQAGATLSLSYEQFF
TGTGCCAGCAGCCAGGCGGGAGCGACCCTTTCCCTTTCTTATGAGCAGTTCTTC
>-|TRBV10-2|TRBJ2-1|TRBD2|13
CAKGQGLASEQFF
TGCGCCAAGGGCCAGGGACTAGCGAGTGAGCAGTTCTTC
>-|TRBV30|TRBJ1-5|-|13
CAWSRSYNQPQHF
TGTGCCTGGAGTCGCAGCTACAATCAGCCCCAGCATTTT
>-|TRBV4-2|TRBJ1-2|-|13
CASSGGDNYGYTF
TGTGCCAGCAGTGGTGGCGATAACTATGGCTACACCTTC
>-|TRBV27|TRBJ1-2|TRBD1|14
CASRQPGQFVHYTF
TGTGCCAGCAGACAACCGGGACAGTTTGTCCACTACACCTTC
>-|TRBV27|TRBJ2-3|TRBD1|16
CASSLGTGWTPDTQYF
TGTGCCAGCAGTTTGGGGACAGGGTGGACGCCAGATACGCAGTATTTT
>-|TRBV5-1|TRBJ2-5|-|15
CASSLPSGYQETQYF
TGCGCCAGCAGCCTTCCGTCGGGGTACCAAGAGACCCAGTACTTC
>-|TRBV5-1|TRBJ2-7|-|15
CASSGGAGLSYEQYF
TGCGCCAGCAGCGGCGGGGCGGGACTCTCCTACGAGCAGTACTTC
>-|TRBV11-3|TRBJ2-5|-|12
CASSFPQETQYF
TGTGCCAGCAGCTTCCCCCAAGAGACCCAGTACTTC
>-|TRBV5-4|TRBJ2-5|TRBD2|15
CASSQAGRAQETQYF
TGTGCCAGCAGTCAAGCGGGGAGGGCACAAGAGACCCAGTACTTC
>-|TRBV28|TRBJ2-3|-|15
CASSLEGLRTDTQYF
TGTGCCAGCAGTTTGGAAGGGTTGCGTACAGATACGCAGTATTTT
>-|TRBV7-2|TRBJ1-1|-|14
CASSLGWGGTEAFF
TGTGCCAGCAGCTTAGGGTGGGGAGGCACTGAAGCTTTCTTT
>-|TRBV15|TRBJ1-1|-|14
CATSRDLYGTEAFF
TGTGCCACCAGCAGAGATCTTTACGGCACTGAAGCTTTCTTT
>-|TRBV18|TRBJ1-1|-|13
CASSPQQNTEAFF
TGTGCCAGCTCACCGCAACAGAACACTGAAGCTTTCTTT
>once|TRBV9|TRBJ2-1|TRBD2|15
CASSSSGNSYNEQFF
TGTGCCAGCAGTTCTAGCGGGAACTCCTACAATGAGCAGTTCTTC
>-|TRBV7-8|TRBJ2-5|TRBD1|15
CASSTPGTGKETQYF
TGTGCCAGCAGCACCCCCGGGACAGGAAAAGAGACCCAGTACTTC
>-|TRBV4-1|TRBJ2-1|TRBD2|17
CASSQEGTSGSVDEQFF
TGCGCCAGCAGCCAAGAGGGGACTAGCGGGAGTGTGGATGAGCAGTTCTTC
>-|TRBV19|TRBJ2-7|-|13
CASRKQGSYEQYF
TGTGCCAGTAGAAAGCAGGGTAGTTACGAGCAGTACTTC
>-|TRBV6-5|TRBJ2-2|-|14
CASSRGESAGELFF
TGTGCCAGCAGTAGGGGAGAGTCGGCCGGGGAGCTGTTTTTT
>-|TRBV28|TRBJ2-2|TRBD2|21
CASSQPPGLAGFYANTGELFF
TGTGCCAGCAGTCAACCCCCGGGACTAGCGGGTTTTTACGCGAACACCGGGGAGCTGTTTTTT
>-|TRBV30|TRBJ2-3|-|15
CAWIPLGVPSDTQYF
TGTGCCTGGATTCCCCTCGGGGTGCCTTCAGATACGCAGTATTTT
>-|TRBV6-6|TRBJ1-5|-|12
CASRGGNQPQHF
TGTGCCAGCAGAGGTGGCAATCAGCCCCAGCATTTT
>-|TRBV6-1|TRBJ1-2|-|15
CASSTRGGWGYGYTF
TGTGCCAGCAGTACACGGGGGGGCTGGGGCTATGGCTACACCTTC
>-|TRBV11-1|TRBJ2-1|-|16
CASSLRQGSLYNEQFF
TGTGCCAGCAGCTTACGCCAGGGGTCCCTTTACAATGAGCAGTTCTTC
>-|TRBV6-5|TRBJ2-5|-|15
CASRLQGWGGETQYF
TGTGCCAGCAGACTACAGGGTTGGGGCGGAGAGACCCAGTACTTC
>-|TRBV5-6|TRBJ2-5|TRBD1|14
CASSLTGGRKTQYF
TGTGCCAGCAGCTTGACAGGGGGCCGGAAGACCCAGTACTTC
>-|TRBV5-1|TRBJ2-3|TRBD1|14
CASSSTGGTDTQYF
TGCGCCAGCAGCTCGACAGGGGGGACAGATACGCAGTATTTT
>-|TRBV29-1|TRBJ1-1|-|12
CSVDGGGTEAFF
TGCAGCGTTGATGGGGGGGGCACTGAAGCTTTCTTT
>once|TRBV7-2|TRBJ1-1|-|18
CASSDRRAPEDMNTEAFF
TGTGCCAGCAGCGACCGCCGGGCCCCAGAGGATATGAACACTGAAGCTTTCTTT
>once|TRBV19|TRBJ1-5|-|14
CASRRGLTNQPQHF
TGTGCCAGTAGACGCGGGCTGACTAATCAGCCCCAGCATTTT
>-|TRBV27|TRBJ2-7|TRBD1|16
CASSFSGTGVDYEQYF
TGTGCCAGCAGTTTTTCCGGGACAGGGGTAGACTACGAGCAGTACTTC
>-|TRBV4-1|TRBJ2-5|TRBD2|19
CASSPRTGRLAGVQETQYF
TGCGCCAGCAGCCCCCGGACAGGCCGACTAGCGGGGGTTCAAGAGACCCAGTACTTC
>-|TRBV7-3|TRBJ2-5|-|14
CASSYTGPGETQYF
TGTGCCAGCAGCTATACAGGGCCCGGGGAGACCCAGTACTTC
>-|TRBV7-2|TRBJ2-7|-|12
CASSLGSYEQYF
TGTGCCAGCAGCTTGGGATCATACGAGCAGTACTTC
>-|TRBV27|TRBJ2-1|TRBD2|15
CASSQGASGRNEQFF
TGTGCCAGCAGCCAAGGGGCTAGCGGGAGGAATGAGCAGTTCTTC
>-|TRBV7-9|TRBJ1-2|-|14
CASSLGEGGHGYTF
TGTGCCAGCAGCTTAGGTGAGGGGGGCCATGGCTACACCTTC
>-|TRBV5-4|TRBJ1-3|-|14
CASSFSTSGNTIYF
TGTGCCAGCAGCTTTTCAACCTCTGGAAACACCATATATTTT
>once|TRBV23-1|TRBJ2-1|TRBD2|18
CASSQTPGGGLRHNEQFF
TGCGCCAGCAGTCAAACTCCCGGGGGGGGGCTACGACACAATGAGCAGTTCTTC
>-|TRBV5-8|TRBJ1-1|-|15
CASSLVASFRLEAFF
TGTGCCAGCAGCTTGGTAGCCAGTTTCCGGCTTGAAGCTTTCTTT
>-|TRBV19|TRBJ1-3|-|14
CASSTDPSGNTIYF
TGTGCCAGTAGTACGGATCCCTCTGGAAACACCATATATTTT
>-|TRBV28|TRBJ1-5|-|16
CASSLRGSYSNQPQHF
TGTGCCAGCAGTCTGCGGGGATCTTATAGCAATCAGCCCCAGCATTTT
>-|TRBV2|TRBJ1-5|-|16
CASSVKKTYSNQPQHF
TGTGCCAGCTCGGTCAAGAAGACCTATAGCAATCAGCCCCAGCATTTT
>medium-sized|TRBV27|TRBJ2-3|-|13
CASSWGSTDTQYF
TGTGCCAGCAGTTGGGGGAGCACAGATACGCAGTATTTT
>-|TRBV4-1|TRBJ2-1|-|18
CASSQRGQREIGVDEQFF
TGCGCCAGCAGCCAAAGGGGGCAGCGGGAGATCGGGGTGGATGAGCAGTTCTTC
>-|TRBV29-1|TRBJ2-1|-|14
CSVVSAGAYNEQFF
TGCAGCGTTGTTTCGGCAGGGGCCTACAATGAGCAGTTCTTC
>once|TRBV13|TRBJ2-7|TRBD2|20
CASSPARYADSSGSIYEQYF
TGTGCCAGCAGCCCGGCTCGGTACGCTGATTCTAGCGGGAGTATTTACGAGCAGTACTTC
>-|TRBV11-2|TRBJ2-3|-|14
CASSPGGGTDTQYF
TGTGCCAGCAGCCCCGGAGGAGGCACAGATACGCAGTATTTT
>-|TRBV10-2|TRBJ2-5|TRBD2|15
CASSGPSGFQETQYF
TGCGCCAGCAGTGGCCCTAGCGGCTTCCAAGAGACCCAGTACTTC
>-|TRBV5-1|TRBJ2-3|-|15
CASSLGQTSSDTQYF
TGCGCCAGCAGCCTGGGACAGACTAGCTCAGATACGCAGTATTTT
>-|TRBV30|TRBJ2-3|-|12
CAWNKGTDTQYF
TGTGCCTGGAATAAGGGTACAGATACGCAGTATTTT
>-|TRBV30|TRBJ2-1|TRBD1|15
CAWSTRDRGSSEQFF
TGTGCCTGGAGCACCAGGGACAGGGGGTCTTCTGAGCAGTTCTTC